These T cell receptor beta chains were read from a single sample in a study of technical replicates of blood from a few donors. Some clones are missing from TCRdb's copy, which holds only in-frame ones; the method was immunoSEQ multiplex PCR. In the table there are tens of thousands of clones, about 96% of which are singletons. Sequences were obtained from T cells isolated from PBMCs. The receptors stem from a human donor in good health. Both conserved end residues are part of each CDR3. Each record gives: V gene, J gene, CDR3 protein.

V: TRBV11-2
J: TRBJ2-4
CDR3: CASSLLSASGRGNIQYF

V: TRBV7-3
J: TRBJ1-2
CDR3: CASSFAGSSFYGYTF

V: TRBV5-1
J: TRBJ2-3
CDR3: CASSTDITDTQYF

V: TRBV29-1
J: TRBJ1-1
CDR3: CSVGQIDHDAFF

V: TRBV27
J: TRBJ2-5
CDR3: CASAKGREPAQYF

V: TRBV6-5
J: TRBJ1-2
CDR3: CASSATGNYGYTF

V: TRBV7-2
J: TRBJ1-1
CDR3: CASSLVVAQNEAFF

V: TRBV7-3
J: TRBJ2-1
CDR3: CASSAPGLVSNEQFF

V: TRBV28
J: TRBJ1-2
CDR3: CASSPGAENYGYTF

V: TRBV19
J: TRBJ2-2
CDR3: CASSSASENTGELFF

V: TRBV6-5
J: TRBJ2-7
CDR3: CASKVAATSYEQYF

V: TRBV28
J: TRBJ2-1
CDR3: CATLAESYNEQFF

V: TRBV7-9
J: TRBJ2-3
CDR3: CASSLAGTRGDTQYF

V: TRBV25-1
J: TRBJ1-1
CDR3: CASSERSIAFF

V: TRBV9
J: TRBJ1-2
CDR3: CASSVYSGPLYGYTF

V: TRBV10-3
J: TRBJ2-5
CDR3: CAISESITGMVTQYF

V: TRBV19
J: TRBJ2-7
CDR3: CASSTQYGLEQYF

V: TRBV13
J: TRBJ1-2
CDR3: CASSLGSGHSPSRGYTF

V: TRBV10-2
J: TRBJ2-5
CDR3: CASSESSERREYF

V: TRBV27
J: TRBJ2-6
CDR3: CASSLGHSGANVLTF

V: TRBV27
J: TRBJ2-7
CDR3: CASSSTAYSYEQYF

V: TRBV6-1
J: TRBJ2-6
CDR3: CASSEGGLSSGANVLTF

V: TRBV25-1
J: TRBJ1-1
CDR3: CASSSHSGGAGITEAFF

V: TRBV6-4
J: TRBJ1-1
CDR3: CASSESGITEAFF

V: TRBV5-4
J: TRBJ2-5
CDR3: CASSIHGYPQETQYF

V: TRBV6-1
J: TRBJ2-1
CDR3: CASETYNEQFF

V: TRBV6-1
J: TRBJ2-1
CDR3: CASSETSGSYNEQFF

V: TRBV10-2
J: TRBJ2-7
CDR3: CASRYTSGSYEQYF

V: TRBV7-3
J: TRBJ2-1
CDR3: CASSLVGSGSYDEQFF

V: TRBV5-5
J: TRBJ1-1
CDR3: CASSWGTSLNTEAFF

V: TRBV6-1
J: TRBJ2-5
CDR3: CASSEGRVRGTQYF

V: TRBV11-3
J: TRBJ1-4
CDR3: CASSLDRGEKLFF

V: TRBV6-4
J: TRBJ2-1
CDR3: CASSAGVHNEQFF

V: TRBV10-1
J: TRBJ1-1
CDR3: CASSAQNTEAFF

V: TRBV11-2
J: TRBJ2-3
CDR3: CASSAGGDTQYF

V: TRBV10-3
J: TRBJ2-5
CDR3: CAIQGEETQYF

V: TRBV9
J: TRBJ1-3
CDR3: CASSGGGTGNTIYF

V: TRBV5-1
J: TRBJ2-2
CDR3: CASSLRTGPNTGELFF

V: TRBV29-1
J: TRBJ2-7
CDR3: CSAWDRLNEQYF

V: TRBV28
J: TRBJ2-7
CDR3: CASSLGGYHSYEQYF